This T cell receptor (beta chain) was retrieved from a study of cytomegalovirus exposure and HLA in healthy donors (dated by TCRdb to 2016 to 2017). General notes on the study: In an earlier analysis of about 560 of the donors, 250 to 300 Gb of sequence data and 100 million or so unique TCR beta sequences from 150 million to 200 million T cells were reported. An early release that covered about 600 HLA-typed donors contained 250 to 350 gigabases of sequencing data and around 85 million unique TCR sequences. Of the approximately 400 genotyped donors, about 84% fell in the genetic ancestry cluster associated with self-reported Caucasian donors. The study aimed to test whether signatures of past pathogen exposure could be identified by cataloging public T cell receptors. The study used immunosequencing to profile the T cell repertoires of 666 subjects and linked those repertoires to cytomegalovirus serostatus. Besides the first cohort of roughly 640 subjects, a separate validation cohort made up of 95 to 150 different subjects was used. The study combined high-throughput TCR immunosequencing, statistical association of individual TCRs with disease status, and machine learning to predict cytomegalovirus infection status. In a later analysis, previously published TCR beta repertoires from 670 or so donors were re-analyzed and high-resolution HLA genotyping was added so that TCR occurrence patterns could be studied. Rather than using new phenotypic data, the later analysis identified candidate immune exposures from TCR beta sequences and from how often those sequences occurred across donors. An earlier analysis of 587 of the donors used high-throughput TCR beta sequencing to judge whether each TCR beta V gene segment behaved as functional or pseudogenic. Donor age, sex, ethnicity and CMV serostatus were collected together with the repertoire data. Genome-wide SNP genotypes for about 60% of the roughly 700 donors were used in a later genetic analysis, which treated that subset as a discovery cohort. Every discovery cohort repertoire had been produced on one sequencing platform. Class I and class II HLA loci were covered by the typing at four-digit resolution. Typing coverage varied by locus: roughly 629-640 donors for A, B, C, DRB1 and DQB1; more than 500 for DQA1; approximately 570 for DPA1; roughly 470 for DPB1. Roughly five DR-DQ haplotypes were handled as single units for association and clustering because linkage in the cohort was strong. Among about 360 genotyped donors of the cohort, an average of about 240,000 unique TCR beta nucleotide sequences were sequenced per donor, around a sixth of them non-productive. General conclusions and limits of the study: Because the 87-base-pair reads could not distinguish some IMGT-functional V segments, including TRBV6-2 and TRBV6-3, those segments were excluded. Strong co-occurrence of HLA alleles, especially DR and DQ, made assigning TCR associations to individual alleles difficult. Presence/absence analyses assumed roughly uniform sequencing depth across donors, an assumption that may not hold. V-gene and J-gene trimming of TCR beta chains was associated with a missense DCLRE1C variant in a later genetic analysis, and the association was replicated in an independent cohort. A further reported finding was that TCR beta sequences accurately predicted the HLA-A and HLA-B alleles for most subjects in the first cohort. In a later analysis, TCR association rates were found to vary across HLA loci, with the most associated TCRs seen for DRB1 alleles and the fewest for HLA-C alleles. According to a later analysis, most CMV-associated TCR beta chains appeared to be HLA-restricted, and the HLA associations seemed to be driven largely by CMV exposure. In both the original and validation cohorts, the classifier was reported to diagnose cytomegalovirus status with high specificity and sensitivity. In a later analysis, HLA-associated TCR beta chains were found to be more clonally expanded and to have lower generation probabilities than equally common non-associated chains. Only TCR beta chains were sequenced in this cohort, and the absence of alpha or paired-chain data limited detectable features. Across donors, most TCR sequences were observed very rarely, whereas some public TCRs were present in many individuals. In vitro tests confirmed that a few of the cytomegalovirus-associated TCR beta chains recognize cytomegalovirus antigens. A cluster of highly shared sequence variants was judged likely to be a technical artifact of the sequencing pipeline. The authors suggested that the approach could potentially be extended to other disease states and immunological phenotypes. According to a later genetic analysis, donors in an Asian-associated ancestry cluster had fewer N-insertions in productive TCRs than the approximately 710-donor mean. Because HLA typing was unavailable for some donors at each locus, only the typed subset was used in association tests. Over 15 rarely observed V segments, including chromosome 9 orphons, were excluded from the earlier analysis of approximately 500 of the donors because counts were too low. A total of 150 to 200 TCR beta chains were listed by the study as associated with cytomegalovirus. Linkage disequilibrium might explain the correlated functional status among segregating V segments, but an unknown experimental factor could not be ruled out. A later analysis reported that several top co-occurrence clusters appeared linked to parvovirus B19, influenza, CMV and Epstein-Barr virus. At a false discovery rate of 0.05, a later analysis linked 16,951 TCR beta sequences to specific HLA alleles. The only immune exposure information available for the cohort was CMV serostatus. In an earlier analysis of over 550 of the donors, most TCR beta V segments were observed in productive rearrangements about 87% or about 30% of the time, broadly matching IMGT annotations.

A note on this clone: The target of this receptor is not known. No base qualities exist here, and no much larger clone lies one base off it.

The library came from the immunoSEQ multiplex PCR assay. For the multiplex PCR, a mixture combining 60 forward primers for TCR Vbeta segments and 13 reverse primers for TCR Jbeta segments was used. A multiplex PCR assay on genomic DNA amplified the CDR3 region of rearranged TCR beta genes. The Illumina HiSeq System was used to sequence the amplified TCR beta libraries as 87-base-pair reads. Turning to the authors' computational methods: A later analysis tallied some 79 million unique TCR beta chains across the 600 to 700 repertoires, and some 10 million of those chains were shared by two or more donors. A nearest-neighbor algorithm error-corrected the raw reads and collapsed the reads into unique sequences, merging closely related sequences to remove PCR and sequencing errors. Alignment of CDR3 sequences to IMGT reference sequences was used to assign V, D and J gene segments. For a sequence to be retained, a match of at least six nucleotides was required to both a V gene segment and a J gene segment. Rearrangements were called productive when the CDR3 lacked stop codons and stayed in frame with V and J; all others were non-productive. Following IMGT convention, CDR3 was defined as the stretch from the second conserved V-encoded cysteine to the conserved J-encoded phenylalanine. The earlier analysis of about 620 of the donors excluded sequences that lacked an unambiguous match to a single V gene segment. An earlier analysis of almost 600 of the donors classified V segments as functional when productive rearrangements were above 56.7% and as segregating when the standard deviation between donors was above 5%. A statistical classification framework was developed to diagnose cytomegalovirus status using the catalog of TCR beta chain sequences. In a later analysis, TCR nucleotide sequences were compared against IMGT/GENE-DB human TR gene sequences so that V and J genes could be assigned. A later analysis assigned CDR3 sequences and most-parsimonious VDJ recombination scenarios with the TCRdist pipeline. In a later analysis, each TCR beta chain was defined by its CDR3 amino acid sequence together with its V-gene family, and reads lacking a unique V-gene family were excluded. As a way to deal with suspected cross-contamination and a sequencing artifact, a later analysis dropped 450 to 600 nucleotide sequences that were highly shared and had low generation probability. A later analysis calculated a clonal expansion index for each public chain from normalized within-repertoire ranks of inferred template counts. In a later analysis, generation probabilities were computed using a VDJ recombination model fitted to out-of-frame rearrangements, and the results were checked against IGoR. In a later analysis, TCR-TCR, TCR-HLA and TCR-CMV co-occurrence was scored with hypergeometric tests, and a repertoire-size bias correction was applied to TCR pairs. A later analysis estimated false discovery rates by permuting HLA or CMV assignments 20 times. In a later analysis, co-occurring TCRs were grouped using DBSCAN, with TCRdist sequence similarity added in when clustering inside HLA-allele-positive subsets. Repertoires with fewer than 30,000 or more than 120,000 public chains were left out of co-occurrence clustering, as were about five repertoires with anomalous nucleotide sharing. Entries here come from immuneACCESS through TCRdb and include only in-frame sequences with V and J called. Some clones fail to appear in such tables; in the studies checked, an unresolved V gene covers under half of the shortfall, and the cause of the remainder is unknown. V, J and clone size reflect that table, while D and trimming were determined from the DNA. This sample has approximately 280,000 clones in its table, and around 86% of those were observed once. In total, the top ten clones hold 3.5% to 4% of the sample.

The cohort consisted of 600 or so healthy bone marrow donors. At the time of sampling, all cohort members were nominally healthy, though unrecorded immune exposures were likely present. The donor tested CMV seropositive and was one of the 289 seropositive cohort members. Each donor provided a peripheral blood sample, and peripheral blood mononuclear cells were used for TCR beta sequencing. Genomic DNA was extracted from the blood cell samples with the Qiagen DNeasy Blood Extraction Kit. Its CDR3 holds 12 amino acids, cysteine through phenylalanine. Just the 36-base CDR3 DNA is kept, in frame starting at base 1. Relative to germline, V is 5 bases shorter and J is 4 bases shorter, with 9 bases between their ends. The germline V gene (reference sequence) supplies CDR1 MNHEY and CDR2 SMNVEV.

This clonotype originated in a man in his forties or fifties in good health and CMV-seropositive. Recombination joined TRBV27 with TRBJ2-7, with no confidently assigned D gene. Sequencing was performed on PBMCs. The CDR3 loop reads CASSPPGYEQYF. The DNA sequence follows: TGTGCCAGCAGTCCGCCCGGGTACGAGCAGTACTTC.